The 20 T cell receptor beta chains presented below share a single source sample, sequenced in a study of regulatory T cells in long-lasting Graves disease. Libraries of TCR beta came from iRepertoire HTBI primers plus Arm-PCR of CDR3 regions. TCRdb passed the multiplex PCR reads through MiXCR, listing each CDR3 protein once. The repertoire holds about 200,000 distinct CDR3 sequences, with approximately 20% as singletons. The time point is: newly diagnosed GD, antithyroid drugs for less than 3 months. Generation of the TCR library employed RNA extracted from PBMCs. The sample consisted of peripheral blood mononuclear cells (PBMCs), taken at new diagnosis, from a patient treated with antithyroid drugs. These receptors were taken from a female donor with Graves disease.

The table lists this clonotype with many counts. This sequence joins TRBV20-1 and TRBJ1-1; D not resolved. CDR1 DFQATT and CDR2 SNEGSKA come from the germline V gene (reference sequence). The CDR3 has 11 residues. V dropped 5 bases and J dropped 7 bases, with 11 bases sitting between them. CDR3 DNA: TGCAGTGCTCCACGTATTGATGAAGCTTTCTTT. It encodes CSAPRIDEAFF.

The chain has TRBV5-4 and TRBJ2-7; perhaps TRBD2 as D (6 bases). Between the trimmed V and J ends, which lost 4 bases and 3 bases, there was a span of 14 bases. The CDR3 is 14 amino acids. Germline V lookup: CDR1 SGHNT, CDR2 YYREEE (reference sequence). CDR3 DNA sequence: TGTGCCAGCAGCACTGGGACTCCCCTCTACGAGCAGTACTTC. Encoded protein: CASSTGTPLYEQYF.

This clonotype has at least ten counts. J is TRBJ1-2 and V is TRBV19; 7 bases are a match to TRBD1. Trimming cost V 5 bases and J 3 bases; bases outside gene matches: 6. Germline assignment: CDR1 LNHDA and CDR2 SQIVND (reference sequence). The CDR3 loop spans 14 amino acids. This CDR3 reads CASSETDRDYGYTF. DNA of the CDR3: TGTGCCAGTAGTGAAACCGACAGGGACTATGGCTACACCTTC.

This clonotype was recorded at least ten times. This sequence joins TRBV5-5 and TRBJ2-5; TRBD1 matches 11 bases. Germline loops: CDR1 SGHKS, CDR2 YYEKEE (reference sequence). The CDR3 is 15 amino acids. V lost 4 bases, J lost 5 bases, and 7 bases stayed unmatched. The CDR3 is CASSPRDRGSETQYF. Here the CDR3 DNA reads TGTGCCAGCAGCCCCCGGGACAGGGGGTCGGAGACCCAGTACTTC.

This clonotype was counted ten times or more. V gene TRBV5-1 combines with J gene TRBJ2-2; no reliable D call. V shed 1 base and J shed 1 base, with 5 bases lying between them. This CDR3 is 14 amino acids long. Germline CDR1 and CDR2: SGHRS and YFSETQ. CDR3 protein: CASSLTRNTGELFF. The CDR3 nucleotides are TGCGCCAGCAGCTTGACACGGAACACCGGGGAGCTGTTTTTT.

This clonotype was recorded many times. This chain links TRBV19 with TRBJ2-1; 10 bases fit TRBD2. Germline V gene lookup returns CDR1 LNHDA and CDR2 SQIVND (reference sequence). Trimming removed 8 bases from V and 6 bases from J; junction bases left unmatched: 19. This CDR3 spans 18 amino acids. The CDR3 sequence: CASGQRTGPGLAINEQFF. CDR3 sequence (DNA): TGTGCCAGTGGGCAGCGGACAGGGCCGGGACTAGCGATCAATGAGCAGTTCTTC.

This clonotype has ten or more counts. The chain employs TRBV6-1 and TRBJ1-4; D is uncertain. V lost 10 bases and J 5 bases, leaving 17 bases between the germline ends. CDR1 is MNHNS, CDR2 SASEGT, per germline. The CDR3 consists of 14 residues. The CDR3, as DNA: TGTGCCACCCTCGATGAGGAAGGAAATGAAAAACTGTTTTTT. This translates into CATLDEEGNEKLFF.

The gene calls are TRBV11-2 and TRBJ2-3, with D maybe TRBD1 (5 bases). Trimming cost V 9 bases and J 1 base, with 11 bases left between them. Germline loops: CDR1 SGHAT, CDR2 FQNNGV. This CDR3 region has 13 residues. The CDR3 reads CASLGQGTDTQYF. Written as DNA, the CDR3 is TGTGCCAGTCTAGGACAAGGCACAGATACGCAGTATTTT.

This clonotype was seen many times. The chain couples TRBV12-3 or TRBV12-4 to TRBJ2-5, with 14 bases identical to TRBD2. The length of the CDR3 is 18 residues. The V and J ends lost 5 bases and 5 bases, in that order; junction bases with no gene match: 13. The CDR3 spells CASSPLTSGRASEETQYF. The CDR3 DNA reads as TGTGCCAGCAGTCCTTTGACTAGCGGGAGGGCCTCGGAGGAGACCCAGTACTTC.

The chain employs TRBV16 and TRBJ2-7; possible D gene TRBD2, 5 bases. Germline CDR1 is KGHSY and CDR2 is FQNENV. Trimming left V 0 bases short and J 6 bases short, with 15 bases between. The length of the CDR3 is 15 residues. CDR3 DNA sequence: TGTGCCAGCAGCCAATCCGGTGAGGGCCGGGCCGAGCAGTACTTC. As protein: CASSQSGEGRAEQYF.

Points on this clonotype: Compared with germline, one end of the junction differs, possibly owing to a read error. This chain uses TRBV6-2 or TRBV6-3 with TRBJ2-1; tentatively, D is TRBD2 (6 bases). The CDR3 sequence is 15 residues long. Germline V CDR1 and CDR2: MNHEY, SVGEGT. This chain's CDR3 is CASSYSSASYDEQLF. The CDR3 DNA follows: TGTGCCAGCAGTTATTCTAGCGCTTCCTACGATGAGCAGCTCTTC.

This clonotype was picked up many times. The chain employs TRBV24-1 and TRBJ2-3; 12 bases are shared with TRBD1. Germline V lookup: CDR1 KGHDR, CDR2 SFDVKD. Germline trimming cut 4 bases from V and 4 bases from J; bases unmatched to any gene: 11. The length of the CDR3 is 18 residues. The CDR3 here is CATSEPGTGGVLPDTQYF. The CDR3 DNA sequence: TGTGCCACCAGTGAACCCGGGACAGGGGGCGTTTTGCCAGATACGCAGTATTTT.

This clonotype was observed a single time. This may be a read error: a much more frequent sequence differs by one nucleotide. The chain links TRBV20-1 to TRBJ2-1, with 10 bases that match TRBD2. The CDR3 is 13 amino acids. Germline V gene data show CDR1 as DFQATT and CDR2 as SNEGSKA (reference sequence). CDR3 in amino acids: CSAQRTSGNDQFF. In DNA form, the CDR3 reads TGCAGTGCTCAAAGGACTAGCGGCAATGATCAGTTCTTC.

The CDR3 region has the DNA TGTGCCAGCAGCTTATCCCCGGCAGATACGCAGTATTTT. This gives the protein CASSLSPADTQYF. The V gene is TRBV7-2, the J gene TRBJ2-3, with no clear D. The germline CDR1 and CDR2 sequences are SGHTA and FQGNSA. Trimming cost V 2 bases and J 4 bases, with 7 bases left between them. This CDR3 is 13 amino acids long.

This clonotype has only a few counts. One end of the junction is discordant with germline, which a read error may explain. The J gene is TRBJ1-1, the V gene TRBV24-1; D is unclear. CDR1 is KGHDR and CDR2 is SFDVKD in the germline V gene. The CDR3 is made up of 19 amino acids. DNA for the CDR3: TGTGCCACCATTGCCCCCGAAAACTCCCGGAACAGAGTGAACACTAAAGCTTTCTTT. It encodes CATIAPENSRNRVNTKAFF.

There are many counts of this clonotype. V is TRBV2 and J is TRBJ1-2; 7 bases line up with TRBD1. The germline V gene encodes CDR1 SNHLY and CDR2 FYNNEI. J gave up 6 bases and V 6 bases, and 7 bases lay outside the gene matches. CDR3 length: 13 amino acids. CDR3 sequence: CASRAGQENGYTF. For the CDR3, the DNA is TGTGCCAGCAGGGCTGGACAGGAAAATGGCTACACCTTC.

This clonotype was counted at least ten times. The chain recombines TRBV3-1 with TRBJ1-6; D is ambiguous. The CDR3 sequence is 13 residues long. V was cut by 4 bases and J by 7 bases, with 8 bases left in between. Germline V gene sequence: CDR1 LGHDT, CDR2 YNNKEL (reference sequence). The CDR3: CASSPGSNSPLHF. The CDR3 DNA reads as TGTGCCAGCAGCCCCGGGTCCAATTCACCCCTCCACTTT. Based on the CDR3 plus reference TRBV3-1 and TRBJ1-6, the full variable domain is DTAVSQTPKYLVTQMGNDKSIKCEQNLGHDTMYWYKQDSKKFLKIMFSYNNKELIINETVPNRFSPKSPDKAHLNLHINSLELGDSAVYFCASSPGSNSPLHFGNGTRLTVT.

The table lists this clonotype with a few counts. The chain recombines TRBV24-1 with TRBJ2-2; 8 nucleotides align to TRBD1. The junction had 9 bases not matched to a gene; V was cut back by 4 bases and J by 6 bases. This CDR3 spans 16 amino acids. CDR1 and CDR2 (germline): KGHDR, SFDVKD. CDR3 residues: CATSEWGQDSPGELFF. For the CDR3, the DNA is TGTGCCACCAGTGAGTGGGGACAGGATTCCCCCGGGGAGCTGTTTTTT.

As concerns this clonotype: Just one base apart from a much larger clone, this may be a read error. V is TRBV6-1 and J is TRBJ1-2, with D perhaps matching TRBD1 (6 bases). The CDR3 loop spans 14 amino acids. In germline, CDR1 is MNHNS, CDR2 SASEGT. The V end was cut by 8 bases, the J end by 11 bases, with 24 bases between. The CDR3 loop reads CASLAGEPQLRYTF. CDR3 DNA sequence: TGTGCCAGCTTGGCAGGGGAACCTCAACTTCGTTACACCTTC.

This clonotype was seen many times. The chain is built from TRBV11-3 and TRBJ1-1; D call uncertain. The CDR3 is 14 residues long. V lost 5 bases to trimming and J lost 0 bases, with 10 bases between them. Germline values: CDR1 SGHNT, CDR2 YENEEA. The CDR3 DNA reads TGTGCCAGCAGCGCGGGCGCGTTGAACACTGAAGCTTTCTTT. It yields the protein CASSAGALNTEAFF.